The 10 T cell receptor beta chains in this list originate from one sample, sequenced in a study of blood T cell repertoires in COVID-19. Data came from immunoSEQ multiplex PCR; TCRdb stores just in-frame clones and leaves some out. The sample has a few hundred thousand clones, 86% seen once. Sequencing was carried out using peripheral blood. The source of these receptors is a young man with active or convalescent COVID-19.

The CDR3: CASSTSGVTGKAFF. The DNA of the CDR3 is TGTGCCAGCAGCACCTCCGGAGTAACAGGTAAAGCTTTCTTT. The chain employs TRBV9 and TRBJ1-1, with D maybe TRBD1 (5 bases). Germline V gene lookup returns CDR1 SGDLS and CDR2 YYNGEE. This CDR3 has 14 residues. Trimming took off 4 bases at V and 9 bases at J, with 19 bases between the two ends.

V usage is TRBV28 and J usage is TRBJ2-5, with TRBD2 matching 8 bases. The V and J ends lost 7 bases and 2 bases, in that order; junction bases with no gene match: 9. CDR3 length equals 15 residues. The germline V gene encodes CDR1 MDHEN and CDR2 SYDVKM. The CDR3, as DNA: TGTGCCAGCATCTCCCCTAGCGGGCCGCAAGAGACCCAGTACTTC. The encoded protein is CASISPSGPQETQYF.

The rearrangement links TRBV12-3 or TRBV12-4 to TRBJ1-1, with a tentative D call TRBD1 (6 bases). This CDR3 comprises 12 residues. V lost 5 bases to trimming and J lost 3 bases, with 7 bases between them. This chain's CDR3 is CASSRQDTEAFF. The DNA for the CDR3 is TGTGCCAGCAGTAGACAGGACACTGAAGCTTTCTTT.

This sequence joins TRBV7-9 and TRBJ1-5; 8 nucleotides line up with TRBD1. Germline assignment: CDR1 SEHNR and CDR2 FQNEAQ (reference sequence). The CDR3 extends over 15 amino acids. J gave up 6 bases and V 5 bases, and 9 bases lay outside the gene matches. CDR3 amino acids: CASSQFDRGIQPQHF. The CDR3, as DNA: TGTGCCAGCAGCCAGTTCGACAGGGGAATTCAGCCCCAGCATTTT.

The CDR3: CASSPLAKNIQYF. As DNA, the CDR3 is TGTGCCAGCAGCCCACTAGCCAAAAACATTCAGTACTTC. This chain joins TRBV7-2 and TRBJ2-4; D is unresolved. The CDR3 sequence is 13 residues long. With 5 bases removed from V and 0 bases from J, the gap between germline ends came to 5 bases. Germline lookup yields CDR1 SGHTA and CDR2 FQGNSA.

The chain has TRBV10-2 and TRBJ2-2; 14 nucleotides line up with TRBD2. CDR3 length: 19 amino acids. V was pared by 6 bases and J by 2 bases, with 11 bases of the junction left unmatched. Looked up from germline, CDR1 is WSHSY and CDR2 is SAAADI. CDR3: CASRPGLAGAAENTGELFF. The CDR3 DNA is TGCGCCAGCAGACCGGGACTAGCGGGGGCCGCCGAAAACACCGGGGAGCTGTTTTTT.

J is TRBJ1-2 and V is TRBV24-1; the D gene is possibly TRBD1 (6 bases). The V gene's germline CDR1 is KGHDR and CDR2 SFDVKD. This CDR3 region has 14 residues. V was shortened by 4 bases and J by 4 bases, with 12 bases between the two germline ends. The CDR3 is CATSEGTGPYGYTF. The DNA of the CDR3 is TGTGCCACCAGTGAAGGTACAGGGCCCTATGGCTACACCTTC.

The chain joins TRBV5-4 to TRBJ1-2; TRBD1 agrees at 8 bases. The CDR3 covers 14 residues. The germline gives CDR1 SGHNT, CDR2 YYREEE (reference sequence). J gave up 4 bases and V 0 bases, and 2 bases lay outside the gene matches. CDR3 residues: CASSLGDRTYGYTF. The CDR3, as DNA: TGTGCCAGCAGCTTGGGGGACAGGACCTATGGCTACACCTTC. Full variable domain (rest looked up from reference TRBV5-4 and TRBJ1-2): ETGVTQSPTHLIKTRGQQVTLRCSSQSGHNTVSWYQQALGQGPQFIFQYYREEENGRGNFPPRFSGLQFPNYSSELNVNALELDDSALYLCASSLGDRTYGYTFGSGTRLTVV.

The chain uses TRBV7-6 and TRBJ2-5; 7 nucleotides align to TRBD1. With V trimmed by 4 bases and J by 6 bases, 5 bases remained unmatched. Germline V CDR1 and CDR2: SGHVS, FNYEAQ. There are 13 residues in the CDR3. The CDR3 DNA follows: TGTGCCAGCAGCTCGACAGGGATACAGACCCAGTACTTC. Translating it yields CASSSTGIQTQYF.

The CDR3 bases are TGTGCCAGCAGTTTCCGCACAGGGGTAGGTCAGCCCCAGCATTTT. Protein product: CASSFRTGVGQPQHF. V is TRBV6-2 or TRBV6-3 and J is TRBJ1-5; TRBD1 matches 7 bases. This CDR3 is built from 15 residues. CDR1 is MNHEY, CDR2 SVGEGT, per germline. V dropped 4 bases and J dropped 6; count of bases not matched to a gene: 9.